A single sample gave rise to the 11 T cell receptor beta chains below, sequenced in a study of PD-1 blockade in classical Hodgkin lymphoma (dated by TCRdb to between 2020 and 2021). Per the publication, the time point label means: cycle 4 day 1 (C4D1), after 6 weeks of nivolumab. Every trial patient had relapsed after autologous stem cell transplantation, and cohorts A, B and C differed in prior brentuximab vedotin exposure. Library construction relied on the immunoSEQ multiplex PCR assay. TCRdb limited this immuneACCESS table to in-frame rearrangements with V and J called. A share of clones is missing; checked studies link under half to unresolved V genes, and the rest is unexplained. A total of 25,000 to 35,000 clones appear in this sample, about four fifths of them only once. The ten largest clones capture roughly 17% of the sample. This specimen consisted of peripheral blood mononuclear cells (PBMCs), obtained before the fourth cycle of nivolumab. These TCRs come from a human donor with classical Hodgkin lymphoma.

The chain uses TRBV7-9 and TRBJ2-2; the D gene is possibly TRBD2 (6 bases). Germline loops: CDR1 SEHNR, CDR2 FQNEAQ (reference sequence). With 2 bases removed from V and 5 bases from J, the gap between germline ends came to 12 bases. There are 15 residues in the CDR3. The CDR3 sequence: CASSLSLADTGELFF. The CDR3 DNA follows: TGTGCCAGCAGCTTATCACTAGCAGATACCGGGGAGCTGTTTTTT.

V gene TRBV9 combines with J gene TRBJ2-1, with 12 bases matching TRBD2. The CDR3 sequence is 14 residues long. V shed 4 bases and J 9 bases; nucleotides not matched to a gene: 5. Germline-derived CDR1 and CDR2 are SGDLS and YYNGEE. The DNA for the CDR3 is TGTGCCAGCAGCTCTAGCGGGAGGGCCCCTGAGCAGTTCTTC. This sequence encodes CASSSSGRAPEQFF.

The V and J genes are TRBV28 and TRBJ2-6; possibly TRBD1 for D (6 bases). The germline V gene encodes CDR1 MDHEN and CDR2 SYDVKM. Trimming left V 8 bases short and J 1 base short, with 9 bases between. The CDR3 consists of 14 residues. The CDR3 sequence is CASHTGSGANVLTF. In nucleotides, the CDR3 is TGTGCCAGCCATACAGGGTCTGGGGCCAACGTCCTGACTTTC.

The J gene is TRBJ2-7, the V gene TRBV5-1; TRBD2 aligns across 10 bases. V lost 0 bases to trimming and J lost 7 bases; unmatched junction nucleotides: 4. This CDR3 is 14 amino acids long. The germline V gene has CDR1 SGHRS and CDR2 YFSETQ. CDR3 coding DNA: TGCGCCAGCAGCTTGGGGTCTAGCGGGAGTGAGCAGTACTTC. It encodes CASSLGSSGSEQYF.

The CDR3 nucleotides read TGTGCCAGCAGCCTAATCCGCACAGATACGCAGTATTTT. It codes for CASSLIRTDTQYF. The V and J genes are TRBV7-9 and TRBJ2-3; unclear D gene. The CDR3 has 13 amino acids. Germline lookup yields CDR1 SEHNR and CDR2 FQNEAQ (reference sequence). Trimming left V 5 bases short and J 1 base short, with 7 bases between. The full variable domain, its missing parts supplied by reference TRBV7-9 and TRBJ2-3, is DTGVSQNPRHKITKRGQNVTFRCDPISEHNRLYWYRQTLGQGPEFLTYFQNEAQLEKSRLLSDRFSAERPKGSFSTLEIQRTEQGDSAMYLCASSLIRTDTQYFGPGTRLTVL.

CDR3 coding DNA: TGTGCCAGCAGCTTACTCGGCGGGGAGCTGTTTTTT. This gives the protein CASSLLGGELFF. This chain uses TRBV7-9 with TRBJ2-2; D not resolved. Trimming shortened V by 2 bases and J by 7 bases, and 5 bases separated the two germline ends. This CDR3 comprises 12 residues. Looked up from germline, CDR1 is SEHNR and CDR2 is FQNEAQ (reference sequence).

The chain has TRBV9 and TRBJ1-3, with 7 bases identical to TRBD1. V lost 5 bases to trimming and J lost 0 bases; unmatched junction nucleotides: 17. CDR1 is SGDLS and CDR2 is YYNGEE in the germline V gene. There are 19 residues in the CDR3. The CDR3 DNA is TGTGCCAGCAGACCGGGGGCGCCGGGACAGCTATCCTCTGGAAACACCATATATTTT. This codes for CASRPGAPGQLSSGNTIYF.

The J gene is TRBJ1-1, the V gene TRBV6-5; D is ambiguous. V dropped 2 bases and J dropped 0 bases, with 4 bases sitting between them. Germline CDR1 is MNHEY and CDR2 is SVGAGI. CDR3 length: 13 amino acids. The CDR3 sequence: CASSYRMNTEAFF. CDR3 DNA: TGTGCCAGCAGTTACCGTATGAACACTGAAGCTTTCTTT.

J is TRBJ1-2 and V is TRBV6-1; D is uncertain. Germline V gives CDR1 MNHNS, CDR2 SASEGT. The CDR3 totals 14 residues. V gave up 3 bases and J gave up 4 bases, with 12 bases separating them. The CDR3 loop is CASSDRGLSYGYTF. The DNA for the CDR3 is TGTGCCAGCAGTGACCGGGGTCTTTCCTATGGCTACACCTTC.

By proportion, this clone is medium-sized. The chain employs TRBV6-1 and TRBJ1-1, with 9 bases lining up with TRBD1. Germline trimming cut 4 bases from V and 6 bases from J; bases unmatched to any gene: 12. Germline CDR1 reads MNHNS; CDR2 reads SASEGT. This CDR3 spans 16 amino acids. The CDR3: CASSAVRGQGVSEAFF. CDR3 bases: TGTGCCAGCAGTGCCGTAAGGGGACAGGGTGTCTCTGAAGCTTTCTTT.

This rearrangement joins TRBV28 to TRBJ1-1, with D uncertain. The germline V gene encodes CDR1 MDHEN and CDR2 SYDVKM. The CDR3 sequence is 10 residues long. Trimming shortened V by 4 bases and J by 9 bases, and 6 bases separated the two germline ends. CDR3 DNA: TGTGCCAGCAGTTATAGGAAAGCTTTCTTT. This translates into CASSYRKAFF. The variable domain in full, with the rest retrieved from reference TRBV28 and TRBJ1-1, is DVKVTQSSRYLVKRTGEKVFLECVQDMDHENMFWYRQDPGLGLRLIYFSYDVKMKEKGDIPEGYSVSREKKERFSLILESASTNQTSMYLCASSYRKAFFGQGTRLTVV.